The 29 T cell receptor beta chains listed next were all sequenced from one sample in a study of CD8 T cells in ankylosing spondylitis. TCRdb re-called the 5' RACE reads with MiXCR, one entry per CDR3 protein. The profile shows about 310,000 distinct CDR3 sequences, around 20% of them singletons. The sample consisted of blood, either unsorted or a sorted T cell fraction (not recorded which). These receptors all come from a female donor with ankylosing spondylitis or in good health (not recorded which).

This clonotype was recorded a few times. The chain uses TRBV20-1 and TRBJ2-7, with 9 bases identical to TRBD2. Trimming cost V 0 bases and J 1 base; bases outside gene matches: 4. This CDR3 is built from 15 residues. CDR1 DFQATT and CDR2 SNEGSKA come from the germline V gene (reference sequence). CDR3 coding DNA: TGCAGTGCTAGAGACCTAGCGGGATCGTCCTACGAGCAGTACTTC. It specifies CSARDLAGSSYEQYF.

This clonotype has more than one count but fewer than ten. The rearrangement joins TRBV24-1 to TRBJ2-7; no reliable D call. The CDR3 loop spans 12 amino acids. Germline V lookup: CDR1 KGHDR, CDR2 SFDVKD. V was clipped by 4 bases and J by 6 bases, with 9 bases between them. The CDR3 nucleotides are TGTGCCACCAGTGACCCACTCGGCGAGCAGTACTTC. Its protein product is CATSDPLGEQYF.

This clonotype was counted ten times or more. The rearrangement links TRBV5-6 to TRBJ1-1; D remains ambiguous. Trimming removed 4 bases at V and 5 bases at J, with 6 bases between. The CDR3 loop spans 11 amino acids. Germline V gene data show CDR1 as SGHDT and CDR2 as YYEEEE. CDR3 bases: TGTGCCAGCAGCCGAAGGACTGAAGCTTTCTTT. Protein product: CASSRRTEAFF.

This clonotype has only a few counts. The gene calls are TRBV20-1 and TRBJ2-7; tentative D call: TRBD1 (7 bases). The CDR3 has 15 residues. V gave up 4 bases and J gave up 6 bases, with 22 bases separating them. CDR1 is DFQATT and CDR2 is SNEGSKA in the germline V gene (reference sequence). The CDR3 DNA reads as TGCAGTGCTATCGATTTCAGGGGGGACCCCTCCGAGCAGTACTTC. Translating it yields CSAIDFRGDPSEQYF.

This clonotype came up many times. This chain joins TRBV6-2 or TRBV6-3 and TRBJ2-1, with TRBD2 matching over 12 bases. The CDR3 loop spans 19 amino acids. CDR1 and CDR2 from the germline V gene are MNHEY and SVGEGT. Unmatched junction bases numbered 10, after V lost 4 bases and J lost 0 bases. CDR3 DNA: TGTGCCAGCAGTTCACGACTAGCGGGAGTAAGGAGCTCCTACAATGAGCAGTTCTTC. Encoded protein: CASSSRLAGVRSSYNEQFF.

CDR3 nucleotides: TGTGCCAGCAGTTCAGGACAGACCCTGAACACTGAAGCTTTCTTT. It specifies CASSSGQTLNTEAFF. The rearrangement links TRBV12-3 or TRBV12-4 to TRBJ1-1; D is possibly TRBD1 (6 bases). Trimming shortened V by 4 bases and J by 0 bases, and 12 bases separated the two germline ends. This CDR3 is built from 15 residues.

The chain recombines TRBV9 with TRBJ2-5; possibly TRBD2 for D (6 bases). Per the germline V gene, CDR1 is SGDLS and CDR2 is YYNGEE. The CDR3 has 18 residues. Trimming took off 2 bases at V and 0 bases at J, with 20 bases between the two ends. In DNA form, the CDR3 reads TGTGCCAGCAGCGTGGGTCCCGCGGGACTTCGGTACCAAGAGACCCAGTACTTC. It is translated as CASSVGPAGLRYQETQYF. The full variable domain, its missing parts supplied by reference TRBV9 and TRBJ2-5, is DSGVTQTPKHLITATGQRVTLRCSPRSGDLSVYWYQQSLDQGLQFLIQYYNGEERAKGNILERFSAQQFPDLHSELNLSSLELGDSALYFCASSVGPAGLRYQETQYFGPGTRLLVL.

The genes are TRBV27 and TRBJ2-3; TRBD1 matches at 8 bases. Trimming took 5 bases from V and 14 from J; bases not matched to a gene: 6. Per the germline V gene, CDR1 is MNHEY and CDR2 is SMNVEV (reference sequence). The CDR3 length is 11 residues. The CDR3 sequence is CASSLTGGLYF. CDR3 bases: TGTGCCAGCAGTCTAACAGGGGGTTTGTATTTT.

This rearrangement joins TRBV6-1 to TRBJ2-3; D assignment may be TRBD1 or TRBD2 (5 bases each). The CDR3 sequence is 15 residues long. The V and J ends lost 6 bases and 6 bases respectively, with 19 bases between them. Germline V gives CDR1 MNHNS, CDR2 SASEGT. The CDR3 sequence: CASRPRGDPGDTQYF. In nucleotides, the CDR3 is TGTGCCAGCAGACCCCGGGGCGACCCAGGGGATACGCAGTATTTT.

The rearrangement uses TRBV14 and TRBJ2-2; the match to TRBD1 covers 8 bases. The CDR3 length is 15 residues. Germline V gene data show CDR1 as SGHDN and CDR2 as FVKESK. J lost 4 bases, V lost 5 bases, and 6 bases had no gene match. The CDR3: CASSENDRGTGELFF. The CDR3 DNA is TGTGCCAGCAGCGAGAATGACAGGGGCACCGGGGAGCTGTTTTTT.

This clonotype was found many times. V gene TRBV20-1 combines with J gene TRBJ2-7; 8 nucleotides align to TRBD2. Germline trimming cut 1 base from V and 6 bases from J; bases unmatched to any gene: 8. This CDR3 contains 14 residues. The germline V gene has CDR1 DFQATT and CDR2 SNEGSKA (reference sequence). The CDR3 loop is CSARAHSGTGEQYF. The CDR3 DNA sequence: TGCAGTGCTAGAGCCCATAGCGGGACGGGCGAGCAGTACTTC.

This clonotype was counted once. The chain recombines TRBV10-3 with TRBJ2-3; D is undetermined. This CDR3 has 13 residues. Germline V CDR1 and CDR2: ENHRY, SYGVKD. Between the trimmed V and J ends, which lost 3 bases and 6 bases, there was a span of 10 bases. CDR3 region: CAISDDRWDTQYF. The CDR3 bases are TGTGCCATCAGTGACGATAGATGGGATACGCAGTATTTT.

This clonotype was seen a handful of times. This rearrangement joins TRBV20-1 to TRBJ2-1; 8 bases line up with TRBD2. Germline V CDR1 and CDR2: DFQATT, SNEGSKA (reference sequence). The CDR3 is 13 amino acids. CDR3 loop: CSPRTPDAGGQFF. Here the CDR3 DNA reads TGCTCCCCCAGGACACCTGACGCGGGGGGGCAGTTCTTC.

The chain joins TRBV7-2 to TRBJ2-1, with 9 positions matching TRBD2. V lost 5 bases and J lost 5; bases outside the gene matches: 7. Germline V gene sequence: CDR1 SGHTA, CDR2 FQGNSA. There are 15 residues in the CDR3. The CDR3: CASSISGSPDNEQFF. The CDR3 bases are TGTGCCAGCAGCATTAGCGGGAGTCCAGACAATGAGCAGTTCTTC.

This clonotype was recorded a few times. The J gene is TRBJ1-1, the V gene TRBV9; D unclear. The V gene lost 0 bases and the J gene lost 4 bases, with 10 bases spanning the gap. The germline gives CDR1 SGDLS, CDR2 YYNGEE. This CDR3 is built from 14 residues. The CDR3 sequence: CASSVVTFPTEAFF. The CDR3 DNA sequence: TGTGCCAGCAGCGTAGTGACTTTTCCCACTGAAGCTTTCTTT.

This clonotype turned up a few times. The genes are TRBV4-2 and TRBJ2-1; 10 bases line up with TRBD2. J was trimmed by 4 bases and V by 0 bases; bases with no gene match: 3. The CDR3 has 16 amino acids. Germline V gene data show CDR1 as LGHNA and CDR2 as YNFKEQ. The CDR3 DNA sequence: TGTGCCAGCAGCCAAGACTCTAGCGGGAGATACAATGAGCAGTTCTTC. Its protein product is CASSQDSSGRYNEQFF.

The CDR3 region has the DNA TGCAGTGCTAGAGGGGGGCGGGAGCCTAGGAGGAATACGCAGTATTTT. Its translation is CSARGGREPRRNTQYF. This rearrangement joins TRBV20-1 to TRBJ2-3, with D perhaps matching TRBD2 (7 bases). V was trimmed by 1 base and J by 7 bases, leaving 21 bases between them. In germline, CDR1 is DFQATT, CDR2 SNEGSKA (reference sequence). This CDR3 is 16 amino acids long.

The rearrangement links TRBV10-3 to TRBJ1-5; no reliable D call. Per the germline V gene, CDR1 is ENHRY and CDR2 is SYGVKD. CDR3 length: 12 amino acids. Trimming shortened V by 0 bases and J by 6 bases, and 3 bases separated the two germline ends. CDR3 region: CAISESSQPQHF. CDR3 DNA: TGTGCCATCAGTGAGTCGAGTCAGCCCCAGCATTTT.

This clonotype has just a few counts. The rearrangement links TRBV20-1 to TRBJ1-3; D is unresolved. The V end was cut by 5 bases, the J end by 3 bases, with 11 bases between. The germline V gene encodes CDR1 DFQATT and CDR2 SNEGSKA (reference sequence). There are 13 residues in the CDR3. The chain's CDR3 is CSAPTTRGNTIYF. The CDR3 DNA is TGCAGTGCTCCCACAACCCGTGGAAACACCATATATTTT.

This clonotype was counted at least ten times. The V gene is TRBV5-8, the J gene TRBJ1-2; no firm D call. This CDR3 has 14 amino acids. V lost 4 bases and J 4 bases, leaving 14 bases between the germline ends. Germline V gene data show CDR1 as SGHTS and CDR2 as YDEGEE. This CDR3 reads CASSQGRPAYGYTF. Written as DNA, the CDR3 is TGTGCCAGCAGCCAAGGACGGCCCGCCTATGGCTACACCTTC.

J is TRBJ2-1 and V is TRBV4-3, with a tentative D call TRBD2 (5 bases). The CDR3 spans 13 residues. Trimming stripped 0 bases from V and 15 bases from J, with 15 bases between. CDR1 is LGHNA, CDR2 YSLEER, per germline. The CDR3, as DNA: TGCGCCAGCAGCCAAGATCGGGATCCCCCATGGTTCTTC. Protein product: CASSQDRDPPWFF.

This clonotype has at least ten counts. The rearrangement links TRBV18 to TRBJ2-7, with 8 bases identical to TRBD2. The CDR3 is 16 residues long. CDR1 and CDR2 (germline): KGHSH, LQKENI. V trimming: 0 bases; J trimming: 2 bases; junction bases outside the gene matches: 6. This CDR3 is CASSPPLSGTTYEQYF. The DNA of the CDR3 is TGTGCCAGCTCACCACCCCTTAGCGGGACCACCTACGAGCAGTACTTC.

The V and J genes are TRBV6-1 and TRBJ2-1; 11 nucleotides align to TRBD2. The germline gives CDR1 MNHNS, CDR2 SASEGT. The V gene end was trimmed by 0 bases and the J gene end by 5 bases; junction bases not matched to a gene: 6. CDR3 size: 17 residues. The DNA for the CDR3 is TGTGCCAGCAGTGAAGCTTACGGGACTAGCGGACACAATGAGCAGTTCTTC. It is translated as CASSEAYGTSGHNEQFF.

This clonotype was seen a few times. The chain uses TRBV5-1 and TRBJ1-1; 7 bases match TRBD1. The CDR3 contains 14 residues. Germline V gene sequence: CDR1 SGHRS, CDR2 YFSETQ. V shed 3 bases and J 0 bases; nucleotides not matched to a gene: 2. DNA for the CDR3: TGCGCCAGCAGCTCCCAGGGGGTGAACACTGAAGCTTTCTTT. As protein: CASSSQGVNTEAFF.

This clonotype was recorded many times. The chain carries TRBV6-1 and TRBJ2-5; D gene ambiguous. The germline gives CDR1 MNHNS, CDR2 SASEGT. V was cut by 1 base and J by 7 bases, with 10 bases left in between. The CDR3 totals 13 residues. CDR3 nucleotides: TGTGCCAGCAGTGAAGAGTCCTGGGGGACCCAGTACTTC. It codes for CASSEESWGTQYF.

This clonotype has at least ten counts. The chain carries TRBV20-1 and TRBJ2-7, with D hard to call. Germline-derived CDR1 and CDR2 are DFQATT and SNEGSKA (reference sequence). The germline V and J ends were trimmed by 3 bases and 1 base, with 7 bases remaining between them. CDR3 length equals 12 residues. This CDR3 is CSARDDSYEQYF. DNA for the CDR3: TGCAGTGCTAGGGATGATTCCTACGAGCAGTACTTC.

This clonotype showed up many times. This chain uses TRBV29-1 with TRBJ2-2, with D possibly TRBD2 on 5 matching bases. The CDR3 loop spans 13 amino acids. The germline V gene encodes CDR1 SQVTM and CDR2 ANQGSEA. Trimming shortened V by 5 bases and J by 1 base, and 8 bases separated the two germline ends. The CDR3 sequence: CSVQDLNTGELFF. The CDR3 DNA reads TGCAGCGTTCAGGACTTGAACACCGGGGAGCTGTTTTTT.

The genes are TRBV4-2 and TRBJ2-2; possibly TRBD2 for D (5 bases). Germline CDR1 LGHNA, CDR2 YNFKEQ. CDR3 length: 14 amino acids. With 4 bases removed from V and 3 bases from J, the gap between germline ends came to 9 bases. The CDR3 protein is CASSRTDYTGELFF. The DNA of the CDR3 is TGTGCCAGCAGCCGGACGGACTACACCGGGGAGCTGTTTTTT.

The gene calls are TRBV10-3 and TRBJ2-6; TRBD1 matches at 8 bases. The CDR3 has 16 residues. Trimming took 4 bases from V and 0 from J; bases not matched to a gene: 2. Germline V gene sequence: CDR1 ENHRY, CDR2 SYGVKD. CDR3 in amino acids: CAISVDRGSGANVLTF. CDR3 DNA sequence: TGTGCCATCAGTGTAGACAGGGGCTCTGGGGCCAACGTCCTGACTTTC.